What follows are 29 T cell receptor beta chains derived from one specimen sequenced in a study of blood T cell repertoires in COVID-19. Sequenced by immunoSEQ multiplex PCR; TCRdb stores in-frame clones only, minus some. The table records about 200,000 clones, 65% to 90% of them present only once. The sequenced sample was peripheral blood. Receptors were obtained from a man in his fifties or sixties with acute or convalescent COVID-19.

This clone was observed a single time. This chain uses TRBV5-1 with TRBJ2-7, with TRBD2 identical over 7 bases. V gave up 0 bases and J gave up 0 bases; unmatched junction bases: 3. The germline V gene has CDR1 SGHRS and CDR2 YFSETQ. The CDR3 is 15 amino acids. CDR3 sequence (DNA): TGCGCCAGCAGCTTGGGGGGACTACCCTCCTACGAGCAGTACTTC. It codes for CASSLGGLPSYEQYF.

This CDR3 reads CASTSRGGAEAFF. In DNA form, the CDR3 reads TGTGCCAGCACCTCCCGTGGCGGGGCTGAAGCTTTCTTT. The rearrangement uses TRBV6-5 and TRBJ1-1; no clear D gene. V dropped 7 bases and J dropped 6 bases, with 15 bases sitting between them. This CDR3 region has 13 residues. Germline CDR1 reads MNHEY; CDR2 reads SVGAGI.

The rearrangement uses TRBV10-2 and TRBJ1-1, with unresolved D. CDR3 length equals 13 residues. Germline-derived CDR1 and CDR2 are WSHSY and SAAADI. Trimming shortened V by 2 bases and J by 1 base, and 5 bases separated the two germline ends. The CDR3 DNA reads TGCGCCAGCAGTGAGCGGGGGAACACTGAAGCTTTCTTT. This sequence encodes CASSERGNTEAFF.

CDR3 amino acids: CASSLQGAVGYTF. Here the CDR3 DNA reads TGTGCCAGCAGCCTACAGGGGGCAGTAGGCTACACCTTC. The rearrangement uses TRBV5-4 and TRBJ1-2; 9 nucleotides agree with TRBD1. The CDR3 runs to 13 residues. The V and J ends lost 4 bases and 8 bases, in that order; junction bases with no gene match: 6. CDR1 SGHNT and CDR2 YYREEE come from the germline V gene (reference sequence).

This sequence joins TRBV11-2 and TRBJ1-1; D unresolved. Germline V lookup: CDR1 SGHAT, CDR2 FQNNGV. The CDR3 loop spans 13 amino acids. V lost 2 bases, J lost 1 base, and 5 bases lay in between. The CDR3 is CASSLRENTEAFF. CDR3 in DNA: TGTGCCAGCAGCTTACGCGAGAACACTGAAGCTTTCTTT.

This chain connects TRBV11-3 to TRBJ2-7, with D possibly being TRBD2 (6 bases). CDR3 length: 12 amino acids. The V gene's germline CDR1 is SGHNT and CDR2 YENEEA. V lost 9 bases to trimming and J lost 1 base, with 10 bases between them. The CDR3 bases are TGTGCCAGGGCGGGGAGGTCCTACGAGCAGTACTTC. Its protein product is CARAGRSYEQYF.

This sequence joins TRBV19 and TRBJ2-1, with 9 bases matching TRBD1. Germline CDR1 reads LNHDA; CDR2 reads SQIVND (reference sequence). J lost 9 bases, V lost 4 bases, and 7 bases had no gene match. The CDR3 length is 14 residues. CDR3 sequence (DNA): TGTGCCAGTAGTAAGCCGGGACAGGGCATTGAGCAGTTCTTC. Residues: CASSKPGQGIEQFF.

The chain carries TRBV9 and TRBJ1-1; 7 positions agree with TRBD1. This CDR3 is 14 amino acids long. Germline trimming cut 4 bases from V and 4 bases from J; bases unmatched to any gene: 7. Germline assignment: CDR1 SGDLS and CDR2 YYNGEE. The CDR3 DNA is TGTGCCAGCAGCCCAAGGGGACAGATCACTGAAGCTTTCTTT. This codes for CASSPRGQITEAFF.

This chain links TRBV18 with TRBJ1-2, with a tentative D call TRBD1 (5 bases). Deletions cut 3 bases from V and 4 bases from J, with 6 bases between. The CDR3 length is 12 residues. Germline V gene lookup returns CDR1 KGHSH and CDR2 LQKENI. CDR3 bases: TGTGCCAGCTCACCGACAGTCTATGGCTACACCTTC. It translates to CASSPTVYGYTF.

The V call is TRBV6-5, the J call TRBJ1-2; no clear D gene. This CDR3 spans 14 amino acids. Trimming took 0 bases from V and 2 from J, leaving 7 bases between them. The germline V gene encodes CDR1 MNHEY and CDR2 SVGAGI. For the CDR3, the DNA is TGTGCCAGCAGTTACTCGAACATGAACTATGGCTACACCTTC. This gives the protein CASSYSNMNYGYTF.

In this sample, this clone turned up once. The J gene is TRBJ1-5, the V gene TRBV2; a weak D match, TRBD1 (5 bases). V was pared by 6 bases and J by 0 bases, with 12 bases between. The germline gives CDR1 SNHLY, CDR2 FYNNEI. The CDR3 has 15 amino acids. CDR3 region: CASRDRDFSNQPQHF. DNA of the CDR3: TGTGCCAGCAGGGACCGGGACTTTAGCAATCAGCCCCAGCATTTT.

The J gene is TRBJ1-6, the V gene TRBV2; D perhaps matches TRBD1 (6 bases). V was pared by 6 bases and J by 10 bases, with 16 bases between. Germline V lookup: CDR1 SNHLY, CDR2 FYNNEI. The CDR3 is made up of 14 amino acids. The CDR3 here is CASSARGNWSPLHF. The DNA of the CDR3 is TGTGCCAGCAGCGCCAGGGGAAATTGGTCACCCCTCCACTTT. Full variable domain (rest looked up from reference TRBV2 and TRBJ1-6): EPEVTQTPSHQVTQMGQEVILRCVPISNHLYFYWYRQILGQKVEFLVSFYNNEISEKSEIFDDQFSVERPDGSNFTLKIRSTKLEDSAMYFCASSARGNWSPLHFGNGTRLTVT.

V is TRBV18 and J is TRBJ1-5; 11 bases align to TRBD1. Per germline, CDR1 KGHSH and CDR2 LQKENI. The CDR3 sequence is 17 residues long. V dropped 2 bases and J dropped 2; count of bases not matched to a gene: 5. The CDR3, as DNA: TGTGCCAGCTCACCATTGGGACAGGGGGTCGGCAATCAGCCCCAGCATTTT. Translated, it gives CASSPLGQGVGNQPQHF.

The chain recombines TRBV5-5 with TRBJ1-2, with 11 bases aligning to TRBD1. V lost 4 bases and J lost 3; bases outside the gene matches: 5. The germline V gene encodes CDR1 SGHKS and CDR2 YYEKEE (reference sequence). The CDR3 sequence is 15 residues long. Here the CDR3 DNA reads TGTGCCAGCAGCGGACAGGGGGCCGACTACTATGGCTACACCTTC. The encoded protein is CASSGQGADYYGYTF.

The chain joins TRBV2 to TRBJ2-1; D possibly corresponds to TRBD1 (6 bases). Germline V lookup: CDR1 SNHLY, CDR2 FYNNEI. The CDR3 is 13 residues long. V was clipped by 6 bases and J by 4 bases, with 10 bases between them. As DNA, the CDR3 is TGTGCCAGCAGCGCACAGGGATACAATGAGCAGTTCTTC. Protein product: CASSAQGYNEQFF.

V and J are TRBV6-5 and TRBJ1-2; 10 bases map to TRBD1. The CDR3 loop spans 14 amino acids. Germline CDR1 and CDR2: MNHEY and SVGAGI. With V trimmed by 5 bases and J by 7 bases, 7 bases remained unmatched. The CDR3 loop is CASSHRDRGFGYTF. CDR3 bases: TGTGCCAGCAGTCACCGGGACAGGGGATTTGGCTACACCTTC.

V is TRBV6-5 and J is TRBJ1-1; no firm D call. The CDR3 extends over 13 amino acids. V was trimmed by 4 bases and J by 0 bases, leaving 6 bases between them. CDR1 is MNHEY and CDR2 is SVGAGI in the germline V gene. The CDR3 loop is CASSWRMNTEAFF. As DNA, the CDR3 is TGTGCCAGCAGTTGGAGGATGAACACTGAAGCTTTCTTT.

The count of this clone is one. This CDR3 reads CASSQDPGRGGYTF. DNA for the CDR3: TGCGCCAGCAGCCAAGACCCGGGGAGAGGGGGCTACACCTTC. V is TRBV4-1 and J is TRBJ1-2; D is unresolved. Germline V gene sequence: CDR1 MGHRA, CDR2 YSYEKL. Trimming removed 0 bases at V and 8 bases at J, with 13 bases between. The CDR3 has 14 amino acids.

The V and J genes are TRBV24-1 and TRBJ2-1; D is uncertain. Germline V gene lookup returns CDR1 KGHDR and CDR2 SFDVKD. Trimming stripped 2 bases from V and 10 bases from J, with 8 bases between. The CDR3 contains 12 residues. CDR3 DNA: TGTGCCACCAGTGATTATAGAGAGGAGCAGTTCTTC. Protein sequence: CATSDYREEQFF.

V gene TRBV6-5 combines with J gene TRBJ1-6; D remains ambiguous. CDR1 MNHEY and CDR2 SVGAGI come from the germline V gene. Trimming took 6 bases from V and 7 from J, leaving 7 bases between them. The CDR3 is 12 amino acids. Written as DNA, the CDR3 is TGTGCCAGCAGGCGGCCGAATTCACCCCTCCACTTT. Amino acid sequence: CASRRPNSPLHF.

J is TRBJ1-2 and V is TRBV5-1; the D gene is possibly TRBD1 (5 bases). The CDR3 consists of 13 residues. V lost 3 bases and J lost 5, with 11 bases in between. Per germline, CDR1 SGHRS and CDR2 YFSETQ. The CDR3 spells CASSSYRQYGYTF. CDR3 DNA sequence: TGCGCCAGCAGCTCCTATCGACAGTATGGCTACACCTTC.

This rearrangement joins TRBV5-1 to TRBJ2-7; 8 bases map to TRBD1. CDR1 SGHRS and CDR2 YFSETQ come from the germline V gene. Trimming removed 3 bases from V and 1 base from J; junction bases left unmatched: 3. CDR3 length: 14 residues. Here the CDR3 reads CASSSTGESYEQYF. The DNA for the CDR3 is TGCGCCAGCAGCTCGACAGGGGAATCCTACGAGCAGTACTTC. Using reference TRBV5-1 and TRBJ2-7 for the parts outside the CDR3, the full variable domain is KAGVTQTPRYLIKTRGQQVTLSCSPISGHRSVSWYQQTPGQGLQFLFEYFSETQRNKGNFPGRFSGRQFSNSRSEMNVSTLELGDSALYLCASSSTGESYEQYFGPGTRLTVT.

The chain joins TRBV27 to TRBJ1-5; 8 bases are shared with TRBD1. V gave up 5 bases and J gave up 4 bases; unmatched junction bases: 4. Germline CDR1 reads MNHEY; CDR2 reads SMNVEV (reference sequence). The CDR3 has 14 residues. The CDR3 sequence: CASSADRENQPQHF. CDR3 DNA sequence: TGTGCCAGCAGTGCGGACAGGGAGAATCAGCCCCAGCATTTT.

This clone has a handful of counts. This chain uses TRBV5-1 with TRBJ2-7; tentatively, D is TRBD2 (6 bases). CDR3 length: 16 residues. CDR1 and CDR2 (germline): SGHRS, YFSETQ. Trimming took 0 bases from V and 0 from J, leaving 13 bases between them. CDR3 in amino acids: CASSLVGSGYSYEQYF. CDR3 DNA sequence: TGCGCCAGCAGCTTGGTCGGTAGCGGTTACTCCTACGAGCAGTACTTC.

The chain links TRBV5-5 to TRBJ1-2; D ambiguous. Per germline, CDR1 SGHKS and CDR2 YYEKEE (reference sequence). Trimming stripped 0 bases from V and 2 bases from J, with 8 bases between. The CDR3 has 14 residues. DNA of the CDR3: TGTGCCAGCAGCTTGGATTCCGTGAACTATGGCTACACCTTC. Translating it yields CASSLDSVNYGYTF.

The rearrangement links TRBV15 to TRBJ1-1; 8 positions agree with TRBD1. Germline V gives CDR1 LNHNV, CDR2 YYDKDF (reference sequence). Trimming cost V 1 base and J 1 base; bases outside gene matches: 8. This CDR3 is 17 amino acids long. Here the CDR3 reads CATSRADRGRGNTEAFF. DNA for the CDR3: TGTGCCACCAGCAGAGCCGACAGGGGCCGGGGGAACACTGAAGCTTTCTTT.

The gene calls are TRBV7-2 and TRBJ2-5; 7 positions match TRBD1. CDR1 and CDR2 from the germline V gene are SGHTA and FQGNSA. V trimming: 4 bases; J trimming: 3 bases; junction bases outside the gene matches: 2. The CDR3 is 13 residues long. CDR3 DNA sequence: TGTGCCAGCAGCTCAGGGACAGAAGAGACCCAGTACTTC. Translation: CASSSGTEETQYF.

In regard to this clone: The same CDR3 is also encoded by other DNA sequences in this sample. The chain combines TRBV7-9 with TRBJ2-7; tentatively, D is TRBD1 (6 bases). Looked up from germline, CDR1 is SEHNR and CDR2 is FQNEAQ (reference sequence). The CDR3 covers 15 residues. Deletions cut 8 bases from V and 0 bases from J, with 17 bases between. The CDR3 coding sequence is TGTGCCAGCTGTGGTGGGGGCCGAGACTCCTACGAGCAGTACTTC. Protein product: CASCGGGRDSYEQYF.

The gene calls are TRBV11-2 and TRBJ2-3; TRBD2 matches 7 bases. The CDR3 sequence is 16 residues long. Unmatched junction bases numbered 9, after V lost 3 bases and J lost 3 bases. Germline CDR1 and CDR2: SGHAT and FQNNGV. The CDR3 here is CASSLHRLGRTDTQYF. In DNA, the CDR3 is TGTGCCAGCAGCTTGCACCGCCTCGGGAGGACAGATACGCAGTATTTT.